This entry describes one TCR beta chain. The target antigen is unknown. Germline V gives CDR1 LNHNV, CDR2 YYDKDF (reference sequence). The CDR3 runs to 16 residues. The data are from a study of CXCR3-negative and CXCR3-positive naive CD8 T cells. For the study at large: Per-library TRB read counts averaged about 1.5 +/- 0.3 million, adding up to approximately 130 million in total. Findings and limits, study-wide: With surface CD5 comparable between naive subsets, TCR strength was estimated using properties derived from the TRB CDR3. Whereas memory cells differed, naive CXCR3-negative and CXCR3-positive cells shared similar TRBV-TRBJ usage. Memory CD8+ cells had much lower diversity, and both naive subsets had comparably high diversity.

The authors made the TRB cDNA libraries by 5' RACE using UMI labels. Following a re-call of the 5' RACE reads, TCRdb has one entry per CDR3 protein and lacks DNA. Its listing shows around 40,000 distinct CDR3 sequences. Sequenced sample: memory CD8+ T cells from blood. The source is a human donor in good health. Some clones in this sample may be carry-over from other donors' samples. This sequence joins TRBV15 and TRBJ1-2; absent DNA, TCRdb's TRBD1 call cannot be checked. The CDR3 protein is CATSRDWIPDRDGYTF.